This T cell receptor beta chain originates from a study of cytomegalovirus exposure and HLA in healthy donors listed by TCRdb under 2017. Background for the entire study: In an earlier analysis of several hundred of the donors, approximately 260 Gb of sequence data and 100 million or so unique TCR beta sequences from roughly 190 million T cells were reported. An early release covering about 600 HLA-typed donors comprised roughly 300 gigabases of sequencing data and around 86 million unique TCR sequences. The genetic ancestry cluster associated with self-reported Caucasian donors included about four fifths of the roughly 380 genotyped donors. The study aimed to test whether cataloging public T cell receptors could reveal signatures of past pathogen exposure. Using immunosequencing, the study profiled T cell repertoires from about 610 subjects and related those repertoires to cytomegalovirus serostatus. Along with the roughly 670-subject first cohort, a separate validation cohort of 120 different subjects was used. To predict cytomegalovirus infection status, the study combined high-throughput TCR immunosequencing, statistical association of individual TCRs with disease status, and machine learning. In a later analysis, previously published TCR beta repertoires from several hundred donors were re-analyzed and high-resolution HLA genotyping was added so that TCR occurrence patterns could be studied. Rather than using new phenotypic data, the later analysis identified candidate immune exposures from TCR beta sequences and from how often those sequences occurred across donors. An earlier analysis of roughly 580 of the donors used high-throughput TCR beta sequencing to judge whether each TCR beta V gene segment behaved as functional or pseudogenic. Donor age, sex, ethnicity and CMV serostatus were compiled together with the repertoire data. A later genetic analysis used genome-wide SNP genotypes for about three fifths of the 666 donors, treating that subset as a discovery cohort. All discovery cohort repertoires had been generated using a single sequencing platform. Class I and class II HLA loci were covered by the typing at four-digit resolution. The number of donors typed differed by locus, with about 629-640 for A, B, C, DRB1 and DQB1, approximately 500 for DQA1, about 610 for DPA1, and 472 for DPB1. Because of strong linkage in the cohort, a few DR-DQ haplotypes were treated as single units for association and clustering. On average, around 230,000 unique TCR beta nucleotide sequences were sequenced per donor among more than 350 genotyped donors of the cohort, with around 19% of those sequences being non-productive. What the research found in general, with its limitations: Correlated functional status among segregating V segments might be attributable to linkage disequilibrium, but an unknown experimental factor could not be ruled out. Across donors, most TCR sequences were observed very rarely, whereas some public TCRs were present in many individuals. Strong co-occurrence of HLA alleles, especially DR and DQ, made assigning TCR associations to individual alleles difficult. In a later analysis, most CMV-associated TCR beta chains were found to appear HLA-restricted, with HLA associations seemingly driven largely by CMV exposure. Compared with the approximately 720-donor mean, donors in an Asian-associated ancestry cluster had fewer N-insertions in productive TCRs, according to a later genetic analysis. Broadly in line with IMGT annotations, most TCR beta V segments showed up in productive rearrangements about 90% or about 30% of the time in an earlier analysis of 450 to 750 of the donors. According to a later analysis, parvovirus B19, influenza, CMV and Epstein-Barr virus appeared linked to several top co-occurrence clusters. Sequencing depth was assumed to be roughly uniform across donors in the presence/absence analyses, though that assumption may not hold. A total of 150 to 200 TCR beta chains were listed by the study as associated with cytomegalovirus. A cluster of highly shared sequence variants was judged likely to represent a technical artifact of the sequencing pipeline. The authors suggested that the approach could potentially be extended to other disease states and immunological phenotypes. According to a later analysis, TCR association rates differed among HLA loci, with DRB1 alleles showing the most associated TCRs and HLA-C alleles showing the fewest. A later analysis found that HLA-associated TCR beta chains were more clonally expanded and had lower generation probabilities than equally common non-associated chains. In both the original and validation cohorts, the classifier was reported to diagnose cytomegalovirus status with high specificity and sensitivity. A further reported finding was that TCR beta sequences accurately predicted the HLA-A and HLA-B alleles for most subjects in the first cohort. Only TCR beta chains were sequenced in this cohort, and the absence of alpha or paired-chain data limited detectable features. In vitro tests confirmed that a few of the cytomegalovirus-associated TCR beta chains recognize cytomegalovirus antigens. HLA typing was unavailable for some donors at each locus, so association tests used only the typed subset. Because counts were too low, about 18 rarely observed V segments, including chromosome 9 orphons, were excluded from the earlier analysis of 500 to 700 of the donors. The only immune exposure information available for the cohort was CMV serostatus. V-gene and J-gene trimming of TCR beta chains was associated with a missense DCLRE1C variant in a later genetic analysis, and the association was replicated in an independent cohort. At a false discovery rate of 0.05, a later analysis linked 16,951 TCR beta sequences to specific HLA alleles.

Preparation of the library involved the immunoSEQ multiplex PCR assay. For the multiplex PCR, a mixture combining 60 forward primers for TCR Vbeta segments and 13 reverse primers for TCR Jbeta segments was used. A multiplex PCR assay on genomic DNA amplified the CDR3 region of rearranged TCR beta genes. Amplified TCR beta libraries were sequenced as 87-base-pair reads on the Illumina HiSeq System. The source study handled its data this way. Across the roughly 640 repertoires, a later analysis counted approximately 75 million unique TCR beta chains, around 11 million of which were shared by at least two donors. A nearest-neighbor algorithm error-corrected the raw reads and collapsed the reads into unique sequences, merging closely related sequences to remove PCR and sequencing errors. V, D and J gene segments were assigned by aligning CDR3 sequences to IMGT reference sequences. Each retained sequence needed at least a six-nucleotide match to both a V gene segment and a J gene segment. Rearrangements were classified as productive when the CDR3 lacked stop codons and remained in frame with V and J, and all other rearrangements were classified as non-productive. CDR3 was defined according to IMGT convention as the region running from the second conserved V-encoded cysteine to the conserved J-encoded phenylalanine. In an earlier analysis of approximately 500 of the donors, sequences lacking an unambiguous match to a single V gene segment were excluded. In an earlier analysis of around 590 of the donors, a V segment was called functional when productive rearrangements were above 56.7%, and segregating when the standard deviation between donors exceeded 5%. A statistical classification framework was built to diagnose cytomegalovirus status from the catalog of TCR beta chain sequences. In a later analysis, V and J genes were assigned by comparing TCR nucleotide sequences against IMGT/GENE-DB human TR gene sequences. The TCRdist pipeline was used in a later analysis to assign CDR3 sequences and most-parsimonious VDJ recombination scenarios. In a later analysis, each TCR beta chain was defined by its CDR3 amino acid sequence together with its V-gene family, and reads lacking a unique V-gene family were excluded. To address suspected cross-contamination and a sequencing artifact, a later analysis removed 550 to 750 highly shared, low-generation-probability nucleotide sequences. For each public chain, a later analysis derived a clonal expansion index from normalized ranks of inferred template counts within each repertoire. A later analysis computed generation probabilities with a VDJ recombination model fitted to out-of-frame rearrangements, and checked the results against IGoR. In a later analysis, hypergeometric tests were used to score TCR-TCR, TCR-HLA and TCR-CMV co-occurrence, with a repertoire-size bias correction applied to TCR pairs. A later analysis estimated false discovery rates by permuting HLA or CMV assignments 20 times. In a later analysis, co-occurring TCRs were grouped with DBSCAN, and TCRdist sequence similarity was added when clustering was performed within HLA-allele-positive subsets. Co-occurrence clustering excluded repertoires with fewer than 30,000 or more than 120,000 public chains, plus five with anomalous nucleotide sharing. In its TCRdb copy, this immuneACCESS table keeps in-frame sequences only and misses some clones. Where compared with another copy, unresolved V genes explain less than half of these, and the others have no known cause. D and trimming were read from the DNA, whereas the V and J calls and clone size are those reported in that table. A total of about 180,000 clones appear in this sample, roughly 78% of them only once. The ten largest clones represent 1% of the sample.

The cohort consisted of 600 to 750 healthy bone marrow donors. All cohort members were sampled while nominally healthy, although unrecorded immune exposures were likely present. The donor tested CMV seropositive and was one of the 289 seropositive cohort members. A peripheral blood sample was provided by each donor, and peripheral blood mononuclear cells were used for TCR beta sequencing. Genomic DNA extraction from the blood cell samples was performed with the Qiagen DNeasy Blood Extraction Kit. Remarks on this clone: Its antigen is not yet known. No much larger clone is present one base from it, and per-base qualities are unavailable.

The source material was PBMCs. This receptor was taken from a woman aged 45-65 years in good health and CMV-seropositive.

This receptor carries the CDR3 CASSLDIRETQYF. The DNA is as follows: TGTGCCAGCAGCTTAGATATCCGGGAGACCCAGTACTTC. The chain is encoded by TRBV11-1 joined to TRBJ2-5; the D gene lacks a confident call. As encoded in the germline V gene (reference sequence), CDR1 is SGHAT while CDR2 is FQDESV. Reading from cysteine to phenylalanine, the CDR3 counts 13 amino acids. Solely the CDR3 DNA is kept, with 39 bases framed from the first base. Trimming costs V 1 base and J 5 bases, and their ends lie 8 bases apart.